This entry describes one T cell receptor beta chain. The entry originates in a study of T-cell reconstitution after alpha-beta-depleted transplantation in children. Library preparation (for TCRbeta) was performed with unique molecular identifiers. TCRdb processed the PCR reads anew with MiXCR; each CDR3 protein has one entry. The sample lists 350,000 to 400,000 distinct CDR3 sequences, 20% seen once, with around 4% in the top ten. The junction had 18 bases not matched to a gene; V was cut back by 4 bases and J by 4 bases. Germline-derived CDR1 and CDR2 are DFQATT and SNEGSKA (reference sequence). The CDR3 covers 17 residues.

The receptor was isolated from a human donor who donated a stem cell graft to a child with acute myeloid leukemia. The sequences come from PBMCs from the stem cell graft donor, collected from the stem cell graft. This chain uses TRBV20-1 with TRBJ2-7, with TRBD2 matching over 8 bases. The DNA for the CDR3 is TGCAGTGCTAACCTAGCGTCGGAGCGGGAGACGACGTACGAGCAGTACTTC. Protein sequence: CSANLASERETTYEQYF.